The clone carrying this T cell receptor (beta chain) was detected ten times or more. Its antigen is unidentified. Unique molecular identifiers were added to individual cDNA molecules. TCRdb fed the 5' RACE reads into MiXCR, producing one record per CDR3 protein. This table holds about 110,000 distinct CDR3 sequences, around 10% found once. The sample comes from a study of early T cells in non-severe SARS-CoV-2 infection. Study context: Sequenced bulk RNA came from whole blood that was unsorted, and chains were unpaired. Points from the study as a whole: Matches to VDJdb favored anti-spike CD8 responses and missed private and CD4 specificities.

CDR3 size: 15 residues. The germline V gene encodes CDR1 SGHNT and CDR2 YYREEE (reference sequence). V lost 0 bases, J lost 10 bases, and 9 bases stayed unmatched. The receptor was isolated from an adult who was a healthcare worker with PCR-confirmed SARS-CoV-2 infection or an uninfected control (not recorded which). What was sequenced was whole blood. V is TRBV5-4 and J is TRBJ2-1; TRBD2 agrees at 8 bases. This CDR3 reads CASSLGAGVVGEQFF. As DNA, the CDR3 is TGTGCCAGCAGCTTGGGAGCGGGAGTGGTAGGGGAGCAGTTCTTC.